These 4 T cell receptor beta chains were sequenced from one sample in a study of T cell responses to AZD1222 COVID-19 vaccine. Here immunoSEQ multiplex PCR was the method, and the copy in TCRdb shows in-frame clones only, minus some. This sample has approximately 200,000 clones; around 88% occur once, and the top ten carry approximately 8%. The starting material was peripheral blood, obtained on day 0 of AZD1222 vaccination. These receptors originate from an adult in good health.

The CDR3 DNA is TGTGCCAGCAGCCCCGGGACAGGAAACACTGAAGCTTTCTTT. Translating it yields CASSPGTGNTEAFF. The gene calls are TRBV5-8 and TRBJ1-1, with 8 bases aligning to TRBD1. The CDR3 runs 14 residues. Germline CDR1 SGHTS, CDR2 YDEGEE. Trimming took 4 bases from V and 2 from J; bases not matched to a gene: 4. The full variable domain, in which reference TRBV5-8 and TRBJ1-1 provide the parts outside the CDR3, is EAGVTQSPTHLIKTRGQQATLRCSPISGHTSVYWYQQALGLGLQFLLWYDEGEERNRGNFPPRFSGRQFPNYSSELNVNALELEDSALYLCASSPGTGNTEAFFGQGTRLTVV.

CDR3 region: CASREGARGYTF. CDR3 DNA: TGTGCCAGCAGGGAGGGGGCGCGTGGCTACACCTTC. This rearrangement joins TRBV6-5 to TRBJ1-2, with 7 positions matching TRBD1. The V and J ends lost 6 bases and 7 bases, in that order; junction bases with no gene match: 5. The CDR3 is 12 residues long. The germline CDR1 and CDR2 sequences are MNHEY and SVGAGI.

This clone was detected once. The CDR3 sequence is CASSLVSPPEQYF. CDR3 coding DNA: TGTGCCAGCAGCTTAGTTAGCCCTCCCGAGCAGTACTTC. The rearrangement uses TRBV7-6 and TRBJ2-7; no definite D call. Germline assignment: CDR1 SGHVS and CDR2 FNYEAQ. V was pared by 1 base and J by 6 bases, with 10 bases between. This CDR3 has 13 residues.

The chain links TRBV6-5 to TRBJ2-1, with D perhaps given as TRBD1 or TRBD2 (6 bases each). V was cut by 8 bases and J by 5 bases, with 13 bases left in between. The CDR3 spans 13 residues. CDR1 MNHEY and CDR2 SVGAGI come from the germline V gene. The CDR3 DNA sequence: TGTGCCAGCCGAGGGGGGCAGAACAATGAGCAGTTCTTC. Translation gives CASRGGQNNEQFF.